Listed here is a single TCR beta chain. These data originate in a study of blood T cell repertoires in COVID-19. Per the authors' pipeline: Scientists estimated how many nucleated cells there were by amplifying reference gene primers. TCRdb's table, derived via immunoSEQ multiplex PCR, lists solely in-frame clones and lacks some. Clone size and V and J calls were adopted from that table, with D and trimming inferred from the DNA. The sample yields approximately 200,000 clones, about four fifths seen once. Germline V lookup: CDR1 ENHRY, CDR2 SYGVKD. V was pared by 10 bases and J by 2 bases, with 14 bases between. This CDR3 region has 13 residues.

The material sequenced was PBMCs or T cells enriched from blood (not recorded which). This TCR was recovered from a woman aged 25 to 45 who had recovered from COVID-19. V is TRBV10-3 and J is TRBJ1-1; a weak D match, TRBD1 (6 bases). DNA of the CDR3: TGTGCCACCCTGACAGGCGTCAACACTGAAGCTTTCTTT. Its protein product is CATLTGVNTEAFF.